The 13 T cell receptor beta chains below come from one sample, sequenced in a study of T cells in tuberculosis. The protocol was immunoSEQ multiplex PCR, while the TCRdb copy is restricted to in-frame clones and leaves out a portion. The sample includes fewer than 55,000 clones, 90% to 95% of them seen just once. Source material: PBMCs. The receptors originated from a donor aged 5 to 30 with latent tuberculosis or without tuberculosis infection.

V usage is TRBV5-6 and J usage is TRBJ2-3; TRBD2 matches 8 bases. Germline CDR1 is SGHDT and CDR2 is YYEEEE. Trimming took 2 bases from V and 5 from J; bases not matched to a gene: 16. The CDR3 has 18 amino acids. The chain's CDR3 is CASSLLQVGRDLQDTQYF. The CDR3 bases are TGTGCCAGCAGCTTATTACAGGTCGGGAGGGATTTACAAGATACGCAGTATTTT.

This rearrangement joins TRBV6-5 to TRBJ2-5; 7 nucleotides agree with TRBD2. Losses at the gene ends were 8 bases for V and 5 bases for J; bases not matched to a gene: 11. Germline lookup yields CDR1 MNHEY and CDR2 SVGAGI. CDR3 size: 14 residues. The CDR3 bases are TGTGCCAGCCGGGGGGAGGGGTCCGTCGAGACCCAGTACTTC. Translated, it gives CASRGEGSVETQYF.

This chain connects TRBV27 to TRBJ2-3, with D perhaps matching TRBD1 (5 bases). Germline CDR1 and CDR2: MNHEY and SMNVEV (reference sequence). Trimming took 7 bases from V and 8 from J, leaving 19 bases between them. The CDR3 is made up of 14 amino acids. DNA for the CDR3: TGTGCCAGCATCGTCCAAAAGGGGTGGGTTACGCAGTATTTT. Translation gives CASIVQKGWVTQYF.

J is TRBJ2-2 and V is TRBV10-2; D perhaps matches TRBD1 (6 bases). The CDR3 consists of 14 residues. Germline assignment: CDR1 WSHSY and CDR2 SAAADI. Trimming left V 8 bases short and J 2 bases short, with 12 bases between. CDR3 sequence reads: CASLGTYNTGELFF. The CDR3 DNA sequence: TGCGCCAGCCTAGGGACATATAACACCGGGGAGCTGTTTTTT.

The rearrangement joins TRBV6-1 to TRBJ1-3, with no clear D. V lost 6 bases to trimming and J lost 0 bases, with 12 bases between them. The length of the CDR3 is 15 residues. CDR1 is MNHNS, CDR2 SASEGT, per germline. In nucleotides, the CDR3 is TGTGCCAGCAGCGGCGGACTGTCCTCTGGAAACACCATATATTTT. Amino acid sequence: CASSGGLSSGNTIYF.

V gene TRBV5-1 combines with J gene TRBJ1-3; D perhaps matches TRBD1 (6 bases). V lost 5 bases and J lost 0, with 12 bases in between. This CDR3 region has 15 residues. The germline gives CDR1 SGHRS, CDR2 YFSETQ. The CDR3 sequence: CASSLRGFSGNTIYF. The CDR3 region has the DNA TGCGCCAGCAGTCTTAGGGGGTTCTCTGGAAACACCATATATTTT.

The genes are TRBV5-4 and TRBJ2-5; D remains unclear. In germline, CDR1 is SGHNT, CDR2 YYREEE (reference sequence). This CDR3 has 12 amino acids. Trimming took 2 bases from V and 4 from J, leaving 6 bases between them. The DNA of the CDR3 is TGTGCCAGCAGCTTCCCCGGAGAGACCCAGTACTTC. Protein: CASSFPGETQYF.

This chain joins TRBV6-4 and TRBJ2-1, with TRBD2 matching over 8 bases. Germline CDR1 MRHNA, CDR2 SNTAGT. Germline trimming cut 0 bases from V and 0 bases from J; bases unmatched to any gene: 4. CDR3 length: 17 residues. The CDR3 here is CASSDSPSGSSYNEQFF. The CDR3 region has the DNA TGTGCCAGCAGTGACTCGCCAAGCGGGAGCTCCTACAATGAGCAGTTCTTC.

V usage is TRBV5-1 and J usage is TRBJ2-7, with 7 nucleotides matching TRBD1. Germline lookup yields CDR1 SGHRS and CDR2 YFSETQ. V gave up 2 bases and J gave up 3 bases; unmatched junction bases: 14. The CDR3 is 17 residues long. The CDR3 sequence is CASSLSKRQGGYYEQYF. CDR3 bases: TGCGCCAGCAGCTTATCTAAGAGACAGGGCGGTTACTACGAGCAGTACTTC.

The genes are TRBV10-1 and TRBJ2-2; the D gene is possibly TRBD1 (6 bases). The CDR3 spans 13 residues. The V end lost 10 bases, the J end lost 7 bases, and 16 bases lay between the germline ends. The germline gives CDR1 WNHNN, CDR2 SYGVQD (reference sequence). Written as DNA, the CDR3 is TGCGCCACTACAAGAGGGGGTAACGGGGAGCTGTTTTTT. Translating it yields CATTRGGNGELFF.

This rearrangement joins TRBV30 to TRBJ1-2; the match to TRBD1 covers 7 bases. The CDR3 extends over 14 amino acids. Germline-derived CDR1 and CDR2 are GTSNPN and SVGIG (reference sequence). The J segment lost 8 bases and the V segment lost 4 bases, leaving 13 bases of the junction unmatched. This chain's CDR3 is CAWTRDRVSYGYTF. CDR3 sequence (DNA): TGTGCCTGGACTCGCGACAGGGTGAGCTACGGCTACACCTTC.

V gene TRBV5-8 combines with J gene TRBJ1-1; D may be TRBD1 (6 bases). CDR3 length equals 15 residues. In germline, CDR1 is SGHTS, CDR2 YDEGEE. With 0 bases removed from V and 0 bases from J, the gap between germline ends came to 9 bases. The CDR3 bases are TGTGCCAGCAGCTTGGGGTCAGGGGTGAACACTGAAGCTTTCTTT. Translated: CASSLGSGVNTEAFF.

V is TRBV7-9 and J is TRBJ2-2; the match to TRBD2 covers 7 bases. With 1 base clipped from V and 3 bases from J, the junction kept 5 bases outside the gene matches. The CDR3 has 16 amino acids. Germline values: CDR1 SEHNR, CDR2 FQNEAQ (reference sequence). CDR3 nucleotide sequence: TGTGCCAGCAGCTTAGGGACTAGGACTCACACCGGGGAGCTGTTTTTT. Translation gives CASSLGTRTHTGELFF.